These 28 T cell receptor beta chains were sequenced from one sample in a study of regulatory T cells in long-lasting Graves disease. TCR beta libraries were built with iRepertoire HTBI primers and Arm-PCR of CDR3 regions. TCRdb re-called the multiplex PCR reads through MiXCR, storing one row per CDR3 protein. Of roughly 400,000 distinct CDR3 sequences in the sample, less than 20% were seen once. Noted time point: newly diagnosed GD, antithyroid drugs for less than 3 months. There was RNA extracted from PBMCs, and the TCR library was made from it. The sample also formed part of further work on T cells in Graves' hyperthyroidism and ophthalmopathy.

The sample here was peripheral blood mononuclear cells (PBMCs), taken at new diagnosis, from a patient treated with antithyroid drugs. These receptors originate from a woman aged 18-30 years with Graves disease.

The chain joins TRBV20-1 to TRBJ2-1; D perhaps matches TRBD1 (5 bases). Trimming took 0 bases from V and 6 from J, leaving 18 bases between them. Per germline, CDR1 DFQATT and CDR2 SNEGSKA (reference sequence). This CDR3 is built from 16 residues. CDR3 amino acids: CSARDKGRVGFNEQFF. The CDR3 DNA is TGCAGTGCTAGAGATAAGGGCAGGGTGGGGTTCAATGAGCAGTTCTTC.

For this clonotype: A much larger clone is a single base away; this may be a read error. The gene calls are TRBV27 and TRBJ1-4; 9 bases align to TRBD1. V shed 1 base, J shed 12 bases, and the junction held 15 bases outside the gene matches. Germline CDR1 MNHEY, CDR2 SMNVEV (reference sequence). There are 17 residues in the CDR3. The CDR3 sequence: CASSLFPPGQGREELFF. The CDR3 DNA sequence: TGTGCCAGCAGTTTATTTCCTCCGGGACAGGGTCGCGAAGAACTGTTTTTT.

This clonotype appeared many times. The J gene is TRBJ2-7, the V gene TRBV7-2; TRBD2 matches at 7 bases. The CDR3 length is 14 residues. CDR1 is SGHTA and CDR2 is FQGNSA in the germline V gene. Unmatched junction bases numbered 4, after V lost 2 bases and J lost 3 bases. CDR3 in DNA: TGTGCCAGCAGCTTAATTGCGGGAGACTACGAGCAGTACTTC. Translating gives CASSLIAGDYEQYF.

There are a few counts of this clonotype. This chain links TRBV7-2 with TRBJ1-5; the D is unclear. Looked up from germline, CDR1 is SGHTA and CDR2 is FQGNSA. Trimming stripped 5 bases from V and 0 bases from J, with 14 bases between. The CDR3 consists of 16 residues. As DNA, the CDR3 is TGTGCCAGCAGCCCCACGACACGGGGTAGCAATCAGCCCCAGCATTTT. It translates to CASSPTTRGSNQPQHF.

This clonotype was seen ten or more times. The chain uses TRBV2 and TRBJ2-3; TRBD2 matches 8 bases. This CDR3 has 15 amino acids. After removal of 1 base from V and 6 bases from J, the junction contained 6 bases not matched to a gene. The germline V gene has CDR1 SNHLY and CDR2 FYNNEI. This CDR3 is CASSEEGREVDTQYF. In DNA form, the CDR3 reads TGTGCCAGCAGTGAAGAGGGGCGGGAGGTGGATACGCAGTATTTT.

This clonotype was counted a few times. The J gene is TRBJ2-5, the V gene TRBV28; 9 bases fit TRBD2. CDR3 size: 15 residues. J lost 4 bases, V lost 2 bases, and 5 bases had no gene match. The germline V gene encodes CDR1 MDHEN and CDR2 SYDVKM. The chain's CDR3 is CASSLPSGILETQYF. The CDR3 DNA reads TGTGCCAGCAGTTTACCTAGCGGGATACTAGAGACCCAGTACTTC.

This clonotype was counted many times. J is TRBJ2-7 and V is TRBV20-1; TRBD1 aligns across 9 bases. The junction had 6 bases not matched to a gene; V was cut back by 6 bases and J by 6 bases. From germline, CDR1 is DFQATT and CDR2 SNEGSKA (reference sequence). CDR3 length equals 12 residues. The chain's CDR3 is CSAGDREFEQYF. The DNA for the CDR3 is TGCAGTGCCGGGGACAGGGAGTTCGAGCAGTACTTC.

This clonotype was seen ten or more times. V is TRBV28 and J is TRBJ1-1; 9 bases line up with TRBD1. The CDR3 runs 16 residues. V dropped 3 bases and J dropped 0; count of bases not matched to a gene: 5. Per germline, CDR1 MDHEN and CDR2 SYDVKM. In DNA form, the CDR3 reads TGTGCCAGCAGTTTGGGGACAGGGCTTCTGAACACTGAAGCTTTCTTT. This encodes CASSLGTGLLNTEAFF.

In its sample, this clonotype was seen a few times. The V gene is TRBV20-1, the J gene TRBJ2-3; tentatively, D is TRBD2 (5 bases). The CDR3 is made up of 16 amino acids. CDR1 DFQATT and CDR2 SNEGSKA come from the germline V gene (reference sequence). The V end was cut by 0 bases, the J end by 4 bases, with 17 bases between. The CDR3 coding sequence is TGCAGTGCTAGAGATCTCCATCCGGCGGGTGCAGATACGCAGTATTTT. It translates to CSARDLHPAGADTQYF.

The chain recombines TRBV11-3 with TRBJ2-2, with D uncertain. Germline CDR1 SGHNT, CDR2 YENEEA. The CDR3 contains 13 residues. Between the trimmed V and J ends, which lost 0 bases and 6 bases, there was a span of 5 bases. CDR3 bases: TGTGCCAGCAGCTTAGACCCATCCGGGGAGCTGTTTTTT. It translates to CASSLDPSGELFF.

This clonotype was found a few times. The chain is built from TRBV18 and TRBJ2-1; TRBD2 aligns across 11 bases. The CDR3 is made up of 15 amino acids. Germline lookup yields CDR1 KGHSH and CDR2 LQKENI. V shed 3 bases and J 7 bases; nucleotides not matched to a gene: 5. In DNA form, the CDR3 reads TGTGCCAGCTCACCGCAACTAGCGGGAGAAAATGAGCAGTTCTTC. Translating it yields CASSPQLAGENEQFF.

This clonotype was picked up many times. The V and J genes are TRBV7-2 and TRBJ2-1; D is possibly TRBD1 or TRBD2 (5 bases each). The CDR3 has 17 residues. Germline V gives CDR1 SGHTA, CDR2 FQGNSA. V dropped 1 base and J dropped 0 bases, with 13 bases sitting between them. Written as DNA, the CDR3 is TGTGCCAGCAGCTTAGAGCCGGGACCCAGCTCCTACAATGAGCAGTTCTTC. It codes for CASSLEPGPSSYNEQFF.

This clonotype occurred many times. The V and J genes are TRBV6-1 and TRBJ2-7, with unresolved D. From germline, CDR1 is MNHNS and CDR2 SASEGT. The CDR3 runs 14 residues. V shed 4 bases and J shed 0 bases, with 10 bases lying between them. The CDR3 loop reads CASSAGRFSYEQYF. In DNA form, the CDR3 reads TGTGCCAGCAGTGCAGGCAGATTCTCCTACGAGCAGTACTTC.

The table lists this clonotype with many counts. CDR3 sequence: CASSLALLAGTYEQYF. In DNA form, the CDR3 reads TGTGCCAGCAGCTTAGCGCTTTTGGCGGGAACCTACGAGCAGTACTTC. The V and J genes are TRBV7-2 and TRBJ2-7; D perhaps matches TRBD2 (6 bases). Deletions cut 0 bases from V and 2 bases from J, with 14 bases between. From germline, CDR1 is SGHTA and CDR2 FQGNSA. The CDR3 runs to 16 residues.

With regard to this clonotype: Compared with germline, one end of the junction differs, possibly owing to a read error. This chain joins TRBV6-2 or TRBV6-3 and TRBJ2-1, with 11 bases aligning to TRBD2. CDR1 is MNHEY, CDR2 SVGEGT, per germline. The CDR3 has 15 amino acids. CDR3 in DNA: TGTGCCACCAAACCCGGGACTAGCGGTTCGGGGGAGCAGTCCTTC. This gives the protein CATKPGTSGSGEQSF.

This clonotype has at least ten counts. The chain carries TRBV2 and TRBJ1-4; D gene unclear. V was cut by 5 bases and J by 8 bases, with 3 bases left in between. The CDR3 loop spans 10 amino acids. Per the germline V gene, CDR1 is SNHLY and CDR2 is FYNNEI. CDR3 region: CASSREKLFF. Here the CDR3 DNA reads TGTGCCAGCAGTCGCGAAAAACTGTTTTTT.

This clonotype was observed many times. The chain has TRBV28 and TRBJ2-7, with TRBD1 identical over 8 bases. V trimming: 2 bases; J trimming: 6 bases; junction bases outside the gene matches: 6. The V gene's germline CDR1 is MDHEN and CDR2 SYDVKM. This CDR3 contains 14 residues. CDR3 DNA: TGTGCCAGCAGTTTAACCAGGGGGCAAAGCGAGCAGTACTTC. Protein: CASSLTRGQSEQYF.

At least ten counts were recorded for this clonotype. J is TRBJ2-1 and V is TRBV12-3 or TRBV12-4; 7 bases match TRBD2. Trimming removed 6 bases from V and 6 bases from J; junction bases left unmatched: 14. The CDR3 covers 16 residues. The CDR3 region is CASRDYSGGPGNEQFF. For the CDR3, the DNA is TGTGCCAGCAGGGATTATTCGGGAGGTCCGGGCAATGAGCAGTTCTTC.

This clonotype was seen many times. The rearrangement links TRBV27 to TRBJ2-1, with 8 bases identical to TRBD1. The CDR3 length is 14 residues. The junction had 7 bases not matched to a gene; V was cut back by 6 bases and J by 6 bases. Germline CDR1 is MNHEY and CDR2 is SMNVEV (reference sequence). As DNA, the CDR3 is TGTGCCAGCAGCCCCGACAGGGGCGGCAATGAGCAGTTCTTC. Amino acids: CASSPDRGGNEQFF.

The chain uses TRBV30 and TRBJ1-1; no firm D call. The CDR3 is made up of 12 amino acids. V was shortened by 4 bases and J by 5 bases, with 11 bases between the two germline ends. The germline CDR1 and CDR2 sequences are GTSNPN and SVGIG (reference sequence). This CDR3 reads CAWNVGSTEAFF. CDR3 nucleotides: TGTGCCTGGAATGTGGGGAGTACTGAAGCTTTCTTT.

In this sample, this clonotype turned up many times. As DNA, the CDR3 is TGCAGTGCCCCTACCCATGGGACTAGCGGGAGTAGCACAGATACGCAGTATTTT. Its translation: CSAPTHGTSGSSTDTQYF. The J gene is TRBJ2-3, the V gene TRBV20-1, with 14 bases identical to TRBD2. CDR1 is DFQATT and CDR2 is SNEGSKA in the germline V gene (reference sequence). This CDR3 has 18 residues. Unmatched junction bases numbered 11, after V lost 6 bases and J lost 0 bases.

The sample holds a few counts of this clonotype. Just one base apart from a much larger clone, this may be a read error. The chain joins TRBV7-9 to TRBJ2-1; maybe TRBD1 (5 bases). This CDR3 contains 16 residues. The V gene's germline CDR1 is SEHNR and CDR2 FQNEAQ (reference sequence). The CDR3 nucleotides are TGTGCCAGCAGCTCCCAACCACGACAGAGTTACAATGAGCTGTTCTTC. Protein sequence: CASSSQPRQSYNELFF.

This clonotype was found many times. This chain's CDR3 is CATSDSPRTSGRVWSYNEQFF. In DNA form, the CDR3 reads TGTGCCACCAGTGATTCCCCAAGGACTAGCGGGAGGGTCTGGTCCTACAATGAGCAGTTCTTC. This chain uses TRBV24-1 with TRBJ2-1, with 15 bases identical to TRBD2. The V gene end was trimmed by 2 bases and the J gene end by 1 base; junction bases not matched to a gene: 11. This CDR3 comprises 21 residues. CDR1 and CDR2 from the germline V gene are KGHDR and SFDVKD.

The chain has TRBV11-3 and TRBJ1-6, with D perhaps matching TRBD1 (6 bases). Germline loops: CDR1 SGHNT, CDR2 YENEEA. Trimming left V 5 bases short and J 7 bases short, with 15 bases between. This CDR3 contains 15 residues. The CDR3 DNA reads as TGTGCCAGCAGCCTTAGTCACAGGGAGAATTCACCCCTCCACTTT. Its translation is CASSLSHRENSPLHF.

This clonotype was picked up many times. The chain uses TRBV6-1 and TRBJ2-1; TRBD2 agrees at 10 bases. The CDR3 sequence is 16 residues long. The ends lost 7 bases at V and 4 bases at J; junction bases unmatched: 10. Germline CDR1 MNHNS, CDR2 SASEGT. The CDR3 DNA reads TGTGCCAGCACCGAGGGTCTAGCGGGAGTTTACAATGAGCAGTTCTTC. Encoded protein: CASTEGLAGVYNEQFF.

This chain uses TRBV6-1 with TRBJ1-1; D not certain. The CDR3 has 13 residues. V was cut by 8 bases and J by 5 bases, with 15 bases left in between. From germline, CDR1 is MNHNS and CDR2 SASEGT. CDR3 nucleotides: TGTGCCAGCTGGGTCGGGTTCGGTACTGAAGCTTTCTTT. Translation: CASWVGFGTEAFF.

The rearrangement uses TRBV20-1 and TRBJ2-1; 10 nucleotides line up with TRBD2. Germline V gene sequence: CDR1 DFQATT, CDR2 SNEGSKA (reference sequence). This CDR3 has 13 amino acids. Germline trimming cut 2 bases from V and 10 bases from J; bases unmatched to any gene: 5. CDR3 DNA sequence: TGCAGTGCTAGACTAGCGGGAGCCTACGAGCAGTTCTTC. Its translation is CSARLAGAYEQFF.

This clonotype turned up a few times. The V and J genes are TRBV29-1 and TRBJ2-3, with 12 bases fitting TRBD2. This CDR3 contains 20 residues. Per the germline V gene, CDR1 is SQVTM and CDR2 is ANQGSEA. The trim removed 3 bases at V and 5 bases at J, leaving 21 bases unmatched. CDR3 amino acids: CSVEVGDLKRLAGAVDTQYF. The CDR3 region has the DNA TGCAGCGTTGAGGTGGGGGATCTAAAGCGACTAGCGGGAGCGGTAGATACGCAGTATTTT.